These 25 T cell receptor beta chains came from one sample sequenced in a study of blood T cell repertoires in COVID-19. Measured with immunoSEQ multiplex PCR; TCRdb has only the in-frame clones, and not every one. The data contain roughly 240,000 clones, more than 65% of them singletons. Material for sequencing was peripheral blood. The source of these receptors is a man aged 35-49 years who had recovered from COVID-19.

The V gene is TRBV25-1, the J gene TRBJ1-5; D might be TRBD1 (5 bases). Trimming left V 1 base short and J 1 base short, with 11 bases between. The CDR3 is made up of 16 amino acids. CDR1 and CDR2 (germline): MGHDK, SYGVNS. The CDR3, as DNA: TGTGCCAGCAGTGAATCGGGCAGGACAAGCAATCAGCCCCAGCATTTT. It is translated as CASSESGRTSNQPQHF.

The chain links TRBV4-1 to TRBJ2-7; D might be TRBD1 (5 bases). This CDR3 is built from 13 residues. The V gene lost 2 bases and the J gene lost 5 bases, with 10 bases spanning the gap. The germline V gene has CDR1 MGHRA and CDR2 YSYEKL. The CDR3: CASSQFWTHEQYF. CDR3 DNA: TGCGCCAGCAGCCAATTTTGGACACACGAGCAGTACTTC.

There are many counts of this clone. This chain's CDR3 is CASSPQGPGTSVYEQYF. For the CDR3, the DNA is TGTGCCAGCAGCCCCCAGGGACCCGGGACTAGCGTCTACGAGCAGTACTTC. The gene calls are TRBV11-2 and TRBJ2-7; 10 positions match TRBD2. The CDR3 is made up of 17 amino acids. J lost 3 bases, V lost 5 bases, and 13 bases had no gene match. The germline CDR1 and CDR2 sequences are SGHAT and FQNNGV.

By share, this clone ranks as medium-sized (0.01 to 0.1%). The CDR3 DNA follows: TGCGCCAGCAGCCAAGAGGGAGGCTTAGCGGGCTCCTACAATGAGCAGTTCTTC. Protein sequence: CASSQEGGLAGSYNEQFF. The rearrangement links TRBV4-1 to TRBJ2-1, with 7 bases lining up with TRBD2. The CDR3 contains 18 residues. Per germline, CDR1 MGHRA and CDR2 YSYEKL. The V and J ends lost 0 bases and 0 bases, in that order; junction bases with no gene match: 8.

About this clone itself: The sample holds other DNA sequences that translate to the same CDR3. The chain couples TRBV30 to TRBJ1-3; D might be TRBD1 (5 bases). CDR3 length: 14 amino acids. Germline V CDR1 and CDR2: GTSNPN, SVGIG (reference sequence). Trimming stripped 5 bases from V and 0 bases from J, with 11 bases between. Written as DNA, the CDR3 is TGTGCCTGGTCGGTCGGGGGCTCTGGAAACACCATATATTTT. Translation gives CAWSVGGSGNTIYF.

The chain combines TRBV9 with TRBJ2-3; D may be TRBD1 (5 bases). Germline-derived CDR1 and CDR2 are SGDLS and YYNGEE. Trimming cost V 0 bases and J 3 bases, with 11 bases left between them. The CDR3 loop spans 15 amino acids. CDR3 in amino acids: CASSVDVGLTDTQYF. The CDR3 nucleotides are TGTGCCAGCAGCGTAGATGTGGGGCTAACAGATACGCAGTATTTT.

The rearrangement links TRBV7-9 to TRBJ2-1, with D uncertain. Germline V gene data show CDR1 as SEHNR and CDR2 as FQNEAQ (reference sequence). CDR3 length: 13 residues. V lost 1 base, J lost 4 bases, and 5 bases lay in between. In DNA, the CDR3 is TGTGCCAGCAGCTTAGTGAGATACAATGAGCAGTTCTTC. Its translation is CASSLVRYNEQFF.

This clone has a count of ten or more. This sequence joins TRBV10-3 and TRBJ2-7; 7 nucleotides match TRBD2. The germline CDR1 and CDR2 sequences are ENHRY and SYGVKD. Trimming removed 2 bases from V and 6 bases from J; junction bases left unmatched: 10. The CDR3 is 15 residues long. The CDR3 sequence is CAISERGGSSGEQYF. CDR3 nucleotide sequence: TGTGCCATCAGTGAGAGAGGCGGGAGCTCTGGCGAGCAGTACTTC.

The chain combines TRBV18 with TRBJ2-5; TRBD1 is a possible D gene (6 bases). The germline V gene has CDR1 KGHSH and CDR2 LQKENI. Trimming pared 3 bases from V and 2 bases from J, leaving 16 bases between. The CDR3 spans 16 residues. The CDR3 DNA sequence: TGTGCCAGCTCACCTCAGGGGACAACCCCACAAGAGACCCAGTACTTC. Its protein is CASSPQGTTPQETQYF. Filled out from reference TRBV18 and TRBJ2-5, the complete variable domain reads NAGVMQNPRHLVRRRGQEARLRCSPMKGHSHVYWYRQLPEEGLKFMVYLQKENIIDESGMPKERFSAEFPKEGPSILRIQQVVRGDSAAYFCASSPQGTTPQETQYFGPGTRLLVL.

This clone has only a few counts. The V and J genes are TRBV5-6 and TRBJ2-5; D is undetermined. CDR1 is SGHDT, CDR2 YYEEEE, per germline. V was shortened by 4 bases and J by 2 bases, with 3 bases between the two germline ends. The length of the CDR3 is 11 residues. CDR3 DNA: TGTGCCAGCAGCGTACAAGAGACCCAGTACTTC. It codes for CASSVQETQYF.

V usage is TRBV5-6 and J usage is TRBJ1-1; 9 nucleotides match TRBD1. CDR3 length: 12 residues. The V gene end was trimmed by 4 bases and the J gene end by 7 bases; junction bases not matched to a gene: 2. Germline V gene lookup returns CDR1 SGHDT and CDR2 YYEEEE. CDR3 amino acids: CASSQDRGEAFF. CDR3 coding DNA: TGTGCCAGCAGCCAGGACAGGGGTGAAGCTTTCTTT.

CDR3 residues: CASSWEEGVQPQHF. DNA of the CDR3: TGTGCCAGCAGTTGGGAGGAAGGGGTGCAGCCCCAGCATTTT. The chain recombines TRBV6-2 or TRBV6-3 with TRBJ1-5, with a weak D call TRBD1 (5 bases). Germline V gives CDR1 MNHEY, CDR2 SVGEGT. V lost 4 bases and J lost 7, with 14 bases in between. This CDR3 has 14 amino acids.

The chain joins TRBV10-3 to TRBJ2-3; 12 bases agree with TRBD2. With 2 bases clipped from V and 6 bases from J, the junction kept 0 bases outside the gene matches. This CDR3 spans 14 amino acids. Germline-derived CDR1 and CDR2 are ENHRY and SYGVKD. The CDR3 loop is CAISETSGGDTQYF. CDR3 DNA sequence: TGTGCCATCAGTGAGACTAGCGGGGGGGATACGCAGTATTTT.

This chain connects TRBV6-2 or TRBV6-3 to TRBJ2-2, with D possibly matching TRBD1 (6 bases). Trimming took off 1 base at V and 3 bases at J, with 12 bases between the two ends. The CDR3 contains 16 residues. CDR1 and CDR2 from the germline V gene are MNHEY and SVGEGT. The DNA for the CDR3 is TGTGCCAGCAGTTACTGGGACACAGAACACACCGGGGAGCTGTTTTTT. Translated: CASSYWDTEHTGELFF.

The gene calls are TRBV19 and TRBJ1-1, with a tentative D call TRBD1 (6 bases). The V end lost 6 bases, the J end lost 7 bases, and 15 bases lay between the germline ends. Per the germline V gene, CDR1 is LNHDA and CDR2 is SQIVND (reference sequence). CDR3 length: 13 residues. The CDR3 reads CASSGGPLNEAFF. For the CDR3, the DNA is TGTGCCAGTAGCGGGGGGCCCCTCAATGAAGCTTTCTTT.

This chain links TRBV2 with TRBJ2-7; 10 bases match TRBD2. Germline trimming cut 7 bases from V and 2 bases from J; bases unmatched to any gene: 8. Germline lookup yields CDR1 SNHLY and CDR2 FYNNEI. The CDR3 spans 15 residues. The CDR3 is CASTPSGSFTYEQYF. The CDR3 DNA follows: TGTGCCAGCACCCCTAGCGGGAGTTTTACCTACGAGCAGTACTTC.

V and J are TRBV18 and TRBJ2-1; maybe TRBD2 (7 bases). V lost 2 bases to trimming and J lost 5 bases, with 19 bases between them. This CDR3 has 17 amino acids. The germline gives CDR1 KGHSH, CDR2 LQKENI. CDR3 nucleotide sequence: TGTGCCAGCTCACCAATGGGGCGGGGGCCCGACAACAATGAGCAGTTCTTC. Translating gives CASSPMGRGPDNNEQFF.

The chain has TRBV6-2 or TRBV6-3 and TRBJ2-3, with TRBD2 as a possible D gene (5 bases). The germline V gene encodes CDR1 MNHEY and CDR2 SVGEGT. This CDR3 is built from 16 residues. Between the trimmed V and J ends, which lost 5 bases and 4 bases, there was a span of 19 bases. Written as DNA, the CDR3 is TGTGCCAGCAGTGGAGTTTGGCGGGCAGACTCAGATACGCAGTATTTT. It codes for CASSGVWRADSDTQYF.

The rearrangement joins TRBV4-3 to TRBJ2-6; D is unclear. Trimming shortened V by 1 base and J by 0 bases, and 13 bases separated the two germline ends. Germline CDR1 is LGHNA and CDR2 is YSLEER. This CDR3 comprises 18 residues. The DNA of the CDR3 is TGCGCCAGCAGCCAAGGGGCCAGCCTACTCTCTGGGGCCAACGTCCTGACTTTC. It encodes CASSQGASLLSGANVLTF.

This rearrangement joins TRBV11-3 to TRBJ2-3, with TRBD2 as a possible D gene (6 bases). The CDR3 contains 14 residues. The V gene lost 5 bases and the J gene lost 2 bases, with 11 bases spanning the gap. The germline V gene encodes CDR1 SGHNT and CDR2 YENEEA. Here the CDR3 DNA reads TGTGCCAGCAGCCCACGGGGGTACACAGATACGCAGTATTTT. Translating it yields CASSPRGYTDTQYF.

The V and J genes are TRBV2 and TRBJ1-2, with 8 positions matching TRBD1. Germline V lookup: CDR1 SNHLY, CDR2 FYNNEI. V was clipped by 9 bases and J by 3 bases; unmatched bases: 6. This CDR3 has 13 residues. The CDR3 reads CARGGTGYYGYTF. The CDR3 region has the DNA TGTGCCAGAGGGGGGACAGGTTACTATGGCTACACCTTC.

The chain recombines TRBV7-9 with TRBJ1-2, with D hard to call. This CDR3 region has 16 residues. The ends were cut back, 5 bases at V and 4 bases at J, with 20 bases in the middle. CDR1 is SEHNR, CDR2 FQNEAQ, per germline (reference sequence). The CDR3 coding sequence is TGTGCCAGCAGCCTTTTATTCGGAAGGACTTCCTATGGCTACACCTTC. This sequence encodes CASSLLFGRTSYGYTF.

CDR3 sequence: CASSLSGGTEAFF. The CDR3 DNA reads TGTGCCAGCAGCTTGTCAGGGGGCACTGAAGCTTTCTTT. The V and J genes are TRBV5-8 and TRBJ1-1; 7 bases align to TRBD1. Germline lookup yields CDR1 SGHTS and CDR2 YDEGEE. The ends lost 1 base at V and 4 bases at J; junction bases unmatched: 1. The CDR3 runs to 13 residues.

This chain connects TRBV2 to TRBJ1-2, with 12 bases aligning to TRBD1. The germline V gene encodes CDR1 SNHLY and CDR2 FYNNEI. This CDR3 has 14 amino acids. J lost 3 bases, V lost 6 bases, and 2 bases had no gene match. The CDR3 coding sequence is TGTGCCAGCAGGGGACAGGGGGCGTACTATGGCTACACCTTC. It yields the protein CASRGQGAYYGYTF.

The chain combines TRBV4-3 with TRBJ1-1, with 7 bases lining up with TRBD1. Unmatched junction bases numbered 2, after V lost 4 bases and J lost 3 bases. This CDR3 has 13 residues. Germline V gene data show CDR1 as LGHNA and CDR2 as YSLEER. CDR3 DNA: TGCGCCAGCAGCCGACAGGGAGACACTGAAGCTTTCTTT. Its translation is CASSRQGDTEAFF.